This T cell receptor beta chain came from a study of blood T cell repertoires in COVID-19. Study context: Sites across the United States, Italy and Spain contributed samples from acute and convalescent COVID-19. Sample material is recorded as cDNA or gDNA derived from T cells, B-cell-depleted T cells, or PBMCs.

Authors' methods: Estimates of nucleated cell counts were drawn from the amplification of reference gene primers. The protocol was immunoSEQ multiplex PCR, while the TCRdb copy is restricted to in-frame clones and leaves out a portion. Clone size and V and J calls were adopted from that table, with D and trimming inferred from the DNA. The sample records 90,000 to 120,000 clones, under 80% being singletons. Germline lookup yields CDR1 SQVTM and CDR2 ANQGSEA. V shed 4 bases and J shed 4 bases, with 16 bases lying between them. The CDR3 loop spans 14 amino acids. Sequencing was performed on peripheral blood. This chain connects TRBV29-1 to TRBJ1-2, with D unclear. This clonotype originated in a man aged 65 to 79 with active or convalescent COVID-19. The CDR3, as DNA: TGCAGCGTTGTCGTGCTCGGAGAAGGCTATGGCTACACCTTC. Residues: CSVVVLGEGYGYTF. The variable domain in full, completed from reference TRBV29-1 and TRBJ1-2, reads SAVISQKPSRDICQRGTSLTIQCQVDSQVTMMFWYRQQPGQSLTLIATANQGSEATYESGFVIDKFPISRPNLTFSTLTVSNMSPEDSSIYLCSVVVLGEGYGYTFGSGTRLTVV.